The rows below give T cell receptor beta chains drawn from one sample of a study of shared clonotypes between healthy human individuals. Assay used: immunoSEQ multiplex PCR; TCRdb lists only in-frame clones, some missing. This sample has about 1.1 million clones, with around three quarters found just once. The sample consisted of memory CD4+ T cells from PBMCs. Receptor source: a man aged 18 to 30 in good health. Some clones in this sample may be carry-over from other donors' samples. CDR3s include the opening cysteine and the closing phenylalanine or tryptophan. The order of the fields is V gene, J gene, clone size, D gene, CDR3 protein, CDR3 DNA. The D gene is left open where the match is weak. Clone size is given for some rows only: seen once, a few or many times, or a class if the clone is expanded.

TRBV4-2	TRBJ2-1	.	TRBD2	CASRGPSGDEQFF	TGTGCCAGCAGAGGTCCTAGCGGGGACGAGCAGTTCTTC
TRBV18	TRBJ1-5	.	.	CASSPGYSQPQHF	TGTGCCAGCTCACCAGGTTACAGTCAGCCCCAGCATTTT
TRBV9	TRBJ1-1	.	.	CASSGTGKEAFF	TGTGCCAGCAGTGGTACAGGGAAGGAGGCTTTCTTT
TRBV30	TRBJ2-5	few	TRBD2	CAFQRGRYQETQYF	TGTGCCTTTCAGCGGGGAAGGTACCAAGAGACCCAGTACTTC
TRBV5-4	TRBJ2-2	.	.	CASSLEGGASTGELFF	TGTGCCAGCAGTCTAGAAGGGGGGGCGTCAACCGGGGAGCTGTTTTTT
TRBV9	TRBJ2-5	.	.	CASSVVSCRETQYF	TGTGCCAGCAGCGTAGTATCTTGTAGAGAGACCCAGTACTTC
TRBV28	TRBJ1-2	once	TRBD1	CASSSHLGTDHYGYTF	TGTGCCAGCAGTTCCCATCTCGGGACAGACCACTATGGCTACACCTTC
TRBV18	TRBJ2-3	.	.	CASSPPGGRTDTQYF	TGTGCCAGCTCACCACCCGGCGGACGCACAGATACGCAGTATTTT
TRBV28	TRBJ1-2	.	.	CASSSPGTPTGDGYTF	TGTGCCAGCAGTTCCCCCGGGACGCCCACGGGCGATGGCTACACCTTC
TRBV27	TRBJ1-6	few	.	CASSPTESSYNSPLHF	TGTGCCAGCAGTCCGACAGAGAGCTCCTATAATTCACCCCTCCACTTT
TRBV7-2	TRBJ2-3	.	TRBD2	CASSLGGLAGGPPYF	TGTGCCAGCAGCTTGGGGGGACTAGCGGGAGGGCCCCCGTATTTT
TRBV6-1	TRBJ2-5	.	.	CASILRRQETQYF	TGTGCCAGCATCCTGAGGCGTCAAGAGACCCAGTACTTC
TRBV11-2	TRBJ2-2	.	.	CASSLLTEGELFF	TGTGCCAGCAGCTTATTGACGGAGGGGGAGCTGTTTTTT
TRBV28	TRBJ1-4	.	.	CASSKSRGLEKLFF	TGTGCCAGCAGTAAATCCAGGGGACTGGAAAAACTGTTTTTT
TRBV4-3	TRBJ2-2	.	.	CASSQEPRGANTGELFF	TGCGCCAGCAGCCAAGAACCCCGCGGAGCGAACACCGGGGAGCTGTTTTTT
TRBV30	TRBJ1-5	.	.	CAWSGGSLAQHF	TGTGCCTGGAGTGGGGGTAGTCTGGCCCAGCATTTT
TRBV6-5	TRBJ1-6	.	.	CASSPPGRYNSPLHF	TGTGCCAGCAGTCCTCCAGGACGGTATAATTCACCCCTCCACTTT
TRBV7-2	TRBJ1-5	.	TRBD1	CASSPDRDQPQHF	TGTGCCAGCAGCCCCGACAGGGATCAGCCCCAGCATTTT
TRBV29-1	TRBJ2-1	.	TRBD2	CSVSTSGVPEQFF	TGCAGCGTTTCGACTAGCGGAGTGCCTGAGCAGTTCTTC
TRBV4-1	TRBJ1-2	.	TRBD1	CASSSTGTGEYGYTF	TGCGCCAGCAGCTCTACCGGGACAGGGGAATATGGCTACACCTTC
TRBV5-1	TRBJ2-5	.	.	CASRTSSEETQYF	TGCGCCAGTAGGACCTCTTCAGAAGAGACCCAGTACTTC
TRBV6-5	TRBJ1-1	.	.	CASMAGDPKDTEAFF	TGTGCCAGCATGGCAGGGGACCCGAAAGACACTGAAGCTTTCTTT
TRBV28	TRBJ2-5	.	TRBD1	CASSLRTGGRETQYF	TGTGCCAGCAGTTTACGGACAGGGGGCCGGGAGACCCAGTACTTC
TRBV4-2	TRBJ2-2	once	.	CASSQDPAVNTGELFF	TGTGCCAGCAGCCAAGATCCAGCGGTGAACACCGGGGAGCTGTTTTTT
TRBV27	TRBJ2-7	.	.	CASRPAGRMYEQYF	TGTGCCAGCCGGCCGGCGGGGCGGATGTACGAGCAGTACTTC
TRBV28	TRBJ1-3	few	.	CASSWTSSGNTIYF	TGTGCCAGCAGTTGGACAAGCTCTGGAAACACCATATATTTT
TRBV28	TRBJ2-7	.	.	CASTPGFSYEQYF	TGTGCCAGCACCCCGGGGTTTTCCTACGAGCAGTACTTC
TRBV13	TRBJ1-1	.	.	CASSLQYTEAFF	TGTGCCAGCAGCCTCCAATACACTGAAGCTTTCTTT
TRBV5-1	TRBJ2-3	.	.	CASSLGDLDTQYF	TGCGCCAGCAGCTTGGGCGACCTTGATACGCAGTATTTT
TRBV18	TRBJ2-7	.	.	CASSGAGGFEQYF	TGTGCCAGCTCGGGGGCCGGGGGCTTCGAGCAGTACTTC
TRBV7-3	TRBJ2-1	once	TRBD2	CASSRFGLAAYNEQFF	TGTGCCAGCAGCCGCTTCGGTCTAGCGGCCTACAATGAGCAGTTCTTC